This TCR beta chain originates from a study of cytomegalovirus exposure and HLA in healthy donors. Study observations and caveats: In a later analysis, common viral pathogens appeared linked to several of the most significant clusters. A later analysis found that most CMV-associated TCR beta chains appeared HLA-restricted.

About this clone: The antigen is unknown.

In the PCR, 60 Vbeta and 13 Jbeta primers were used. Libraries were prepared by immunoSEQ multiplex PCR; TCRdb keeps only in-frame clonotypes and omits some of them. The sample holds over 150,000 clones, about four fifths seen once. The V gene's germline CDR1 is LNHDA and CDR2 SQIVND (reference sequence). Trimming shortened V by 1 base and J by 10 bases, and 11 bases separated the two germline ends. CDR3 length equals 14 residues. The rearrangement joins TRBV19 to TRBJ1-6; D is unresolved. This clonotype was sampled from a man between 18 and 35 years old in good health and CMV-seronegative. Sequencing was performed on PBMCs. CDR3 bases: TGTGCCAGTAGTATAGGCAGGTTTGACTCACCCCTCCACTTT. Protein sequence: CASSIGRFDSPLHF.